This T cell receptor beta chain was obtained from a study of T-cell reconstitution after alpha-beta-depleted transplantation in children (dated by TCRdb to the mid-2010s). Background on the whole study: The study quantitatively tracked T-cell immune reconstitution after TCRalphabeta/CD19-depleted allogeneic hematopoietic cell transplantation in children using TCR repertoire profiling. The investigation overall reported the following: The apparently early alphabetaT-cell count recovery about two months after transplant was reportedly dependent on only several hundred rapidly expanded clones derived from non-depleted graft cells. In some patients, the high TCRbeta diversity seen at day 60 was put down to recipient T cells and intrathymic progenitors that had survived conditioning. Over subsequent months, a decline in hyperexpanded clone frequencies was noted, and after one year, T-cell counts and TCRbeta diversity were mostly ascribed to newly produced T cells.

A few counts support this clonotype. This clone's antigen is unknown. Base qualities are missing; no much larger clone stands one base away. The germline V gene (reference sequence) sets CDR1 to WNHNN and CDR2 to SYGVQD. The CDR3 runs 15 residues from the cysteine to the phenylalanine. Only CDR3 DNA is held: 45 bases, read in frame from base 1. Ends trimmed: V by 4 bases, J by 8 bases; bases unmatched to a gene: 9. The sample's treatment or condition, from its label and the paper: allogeneic hematopoietic cell transplantation with graft depleted of TCRalphabeta T cells and CD19 B cells. The transplant recipients were children given TCRalphabeta/CD19-depleted allogeneic hematopoietic cell grafts. Library preparation was by PCR. For sequencing, an Illumina HiSeq 2500 was employed. TCR libraries were prepared with molecular barcoding, using unique molecular identifiers to normalize TCRbeta repertoire quantification. The raw public reads went through TCRdb reprocessing: fastp at Q25, MiXCR clone calling, in-frame beta chains kept. CDR3 protein sequences are deduplicated, and each keeps its most common genes and DNA. The sample has 250,000 to 350,000 distinct CDR3 sequences on record, around 25% of them singletons. Clones ranked in the top ten supply about 10% of the sample.

The chain links TRBV10-1 with TRBJ2-1, and 9 junction bases match TRBD2. The receptor was derived from a male patient aged 10-17 years who had a stem cell transplant for acute lymphoblastic leukemia, so the T cells may come from the graft donor. This sample comprised PBMCs, mostly from graft donor cells, obtained 180 days after TCRalphabeta/CD19-depleted stem cell transplant. The sequenced DNA is TGCGCCAGCAGTGGGGTAGCGGGAGTTGTGGATGAGCAGTTCTTC. Its coded protein is CASSGVAGVVDEQFF.